One TCR beta chain is described in this entry. Its antigen is undetermined. Deletions cut 2 bases from V and 0 bases from J, with 16 bases between. Germline V gene lookup returns CDR1 LNHDA and CDR2 SQIVND (reference sequence). The CDR3 covers 17 residues. This sample was taken from a study of cytomegalovirus exposure and HLA in healthy donors. Study-level points and caveats: Later on, a genetic analysis was performed. It linked a missense variant in DCLRE1C with V- and J-gene trimming of TCR beta.

Both 60 Vbeta primers and 13 Jbeta primers went into the PCR. Generated by immunoSEQ multiplex PCR, the TCRdb table keeps only in-frame clones and is missing some. Its listing shows roughly 190,000 clones. Sequencing was carried out using PBMCs. This receptor was obtained from a man aged 25 to 40 in good health and CMV-seronegative. The chain recombines TRBV19 with TRBJ1-2, with a weak D call TRBD1 (6 bases). The CDR3 DNA reads TGTGCCAGTAGTATACCTCAAGGGACATACTCTAACTATGGCTACACCTTC. It translates to CASSIPQGTYSNYGYTF.